This T cell receptor beta chain is drawn from a study of cytomegalovirus exposure and HLA in healthy donors. The PCR had 60 Vbeta and 13 Jbeta primers. Clones were sequenced by immunoSEQ multiplex PCR, and TCRdb holds only the in-frame ones, with some missing. The profile covers approximately 190,000 clones, with roughly four fifths appearing a single time and around 1.7% taken by the ten largest. The CDR3 contains 15 residues. The ends were cut back, 1 base at V and 4 bases at J, with 12 bases in the middle. The germline gives CDR1 KGHSH, CDR2 LQKENI. The origin of this receptor is a woman between 18 and 29 years old in good health and CMV-seronegative. The genes are TRBV18 and TRBJ2-3, with D uncertain. Sequenced material: PBMCs. This CDR3 is CASSPRRVTSDTQYF. CDR3 nucleotide sequence: TGTGCCAGCTCACCACGTAGAGTAACGTCAGATACGCAGTATTTT.